These 3 T cell receptor beta chains originate from one sample sequenced in a study of blood T cell repertoires in COVID-19. Libraries were prepared by immunoSEQ multiplex PCR; TCRdb keeps only in-frame clonotypes and omits some of them. The sample consists of about 120,000 clones, about 89% of them appearing once. Sample: peripheral blood. Every receptor here comes from a man in his fifties or sixties with COVID-19, enrolled during active disease.

The J gene is TRBJ1-2, the V gene TRBV12-3 or TRBV12-4; no clear D. Trimming stripped 5 bases from V and 2 bases from J, with 9 bases between. The CDR3 is 13 residues long. The CDR3 here is CASSATGNYGYTF. In DNA form, the CDR3 reads TGTGCCAGCAGTGCGACGGGGAACTATGGCTACACCTTC.

CDR3 bases: TGTGCCATCAGTCGCCGCGAGGGACAGGGGAGTCAGCCCCAGCATTTT. It yields the protein CAISRREGQGSQPQHF. V gene TRBV10-3 combines with J gene TRBJ1-5; 10 bases fit TRBD1. This CDR3 is built from 16 residues. Trimming cost V 5 bases and J 6 bases; bases outside gene matches: 10. The germline V gene has CDR1 ENHRY and CDR2 SYGVKD.

This clone has more than one count but fewer than ten. V is TRBV15 and J is TRBJ2-1, with a weak D call TRBD2 (5 bases). The CDR3 sequence is 15 residues long. Germline V lookup: CDR1 LNHNV, CDR2 YYDKDF (reference sequence). V was pared by 1 base and J by 7 bases, with 14 bases between. The CDR3 sequence: CATSRGGAAANEQFF. In DNA form, the CDR3 reads TGTGCCACCAGCAGAGGGGGAGCGGCCGCGAATGAGCAGTTCTTC.